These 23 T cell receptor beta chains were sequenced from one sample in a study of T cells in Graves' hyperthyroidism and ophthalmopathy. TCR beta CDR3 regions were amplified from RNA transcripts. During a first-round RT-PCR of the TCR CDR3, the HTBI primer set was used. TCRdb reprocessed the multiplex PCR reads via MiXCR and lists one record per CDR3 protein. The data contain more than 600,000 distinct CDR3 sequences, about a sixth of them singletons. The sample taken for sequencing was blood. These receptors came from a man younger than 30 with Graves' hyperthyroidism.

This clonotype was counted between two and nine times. The DNA for the CDR3 is TGTGCCACCAGCAGAGATGTGGCCACGAGCTCCTACAATGAGCAGTTCTTC. Translating gives CATSRDVATSSYNEQFF. The genes are TRBV15 and TRBJ2-1, with no clear D. V gave up 0 bases and J gave up 0 bases, with 12 bases separating them. The CDR3 totals 17 residues. Per the germline V gene, CDR1 is LNHNV and CDR2 is YYDKDF (reference sequence).

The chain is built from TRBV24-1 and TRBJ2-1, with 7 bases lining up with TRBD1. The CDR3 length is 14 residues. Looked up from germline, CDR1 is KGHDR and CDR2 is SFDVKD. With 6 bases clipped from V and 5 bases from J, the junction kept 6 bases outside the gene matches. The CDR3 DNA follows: TGTGCCACCAGTCCCGGGACAGTCAACAATGAGCAGTTCTTC. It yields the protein CATSPGTVNNEQFF.

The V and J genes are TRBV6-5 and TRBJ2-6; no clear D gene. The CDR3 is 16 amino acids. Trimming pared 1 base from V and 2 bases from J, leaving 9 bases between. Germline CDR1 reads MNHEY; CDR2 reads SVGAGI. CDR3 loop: CASSYYVTPGANVLTF. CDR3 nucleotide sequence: TGTGCCAGCAGTTACTACGTCACTCCTGGGGCCAACGTCCTGACTTTC.

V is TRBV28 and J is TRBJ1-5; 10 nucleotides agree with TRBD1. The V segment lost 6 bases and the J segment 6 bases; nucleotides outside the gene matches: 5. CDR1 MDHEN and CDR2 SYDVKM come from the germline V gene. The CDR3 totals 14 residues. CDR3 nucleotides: TGTGCCAGCAGACTGACAGGGGGCAGTCAGCCCCAGCATTTT. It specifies CASRLTGGSQPQHF.

The CDR3, as DNA: TGTGCCAGCAGTTACACAGGCGTAGTTTTGAACTATGGCTACACCTTC. Translation gives CASSYTGVVLNYGYTF. The V and J genes are TRBV6-5 and TRBJ1-2, with TRBD1 as a possible D gene (5 bases). The length of the CDR3 is 16 residues. Germline values: CDR1 MNHEY, CDR2 SVGAGI. The germline V and J ends were trimmed by 2 bases and 2 bases, with 15 bases remaining between them.

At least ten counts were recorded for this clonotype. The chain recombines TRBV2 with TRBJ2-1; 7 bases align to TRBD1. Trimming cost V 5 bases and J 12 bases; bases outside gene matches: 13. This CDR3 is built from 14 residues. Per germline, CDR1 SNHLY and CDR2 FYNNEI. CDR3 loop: CASSIRDSSAGQFF. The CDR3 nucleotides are TGTGCCAGCAGTATCCGGGACAGCAGCGCCGGGCAGTTCTTC.

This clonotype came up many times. Written as DNA, the CDR3 is TGTGCCAGCAGCGGGGGATTACGGGGAAATGAGCAGTTCTTC. It specifies CASSGGLRGNEQFF. The chain uses TRBV7-9 and TRBJ2-1; either TRBD1 or TRBD2 may fit D (5 bases each). The V gene's germline CDR1 is SEHNR and CDR2 FQNEAQ (reference sequence). The CDR3 is 14 amino acids. Trimming took 5 bases from V and 7 from J, leaving 15 bases between them.

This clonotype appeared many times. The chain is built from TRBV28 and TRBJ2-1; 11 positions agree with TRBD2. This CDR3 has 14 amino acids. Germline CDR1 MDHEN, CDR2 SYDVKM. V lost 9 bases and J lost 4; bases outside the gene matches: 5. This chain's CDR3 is CASFGTSGYNEQFF. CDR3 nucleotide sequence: TGTGCCAGTTTCGGGACTAGCGGTTACAATGAGCAGTTCTTC.

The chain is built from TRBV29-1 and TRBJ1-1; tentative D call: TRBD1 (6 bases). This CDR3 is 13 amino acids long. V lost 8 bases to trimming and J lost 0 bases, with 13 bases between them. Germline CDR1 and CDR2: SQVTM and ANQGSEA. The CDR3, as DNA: TGCAGCACACAGGGACGGCTGAACACTGAAGCTTTCTTT. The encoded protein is CSTQGRLNTEAFF.

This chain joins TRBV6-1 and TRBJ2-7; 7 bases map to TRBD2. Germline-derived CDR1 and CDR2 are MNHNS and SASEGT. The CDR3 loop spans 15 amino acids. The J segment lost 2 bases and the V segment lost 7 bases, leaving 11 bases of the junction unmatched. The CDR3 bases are TGTGCCAGCATGCATTCTAGCGGCTCCACCTACGAGCAGTACTTC. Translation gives CASMHSSGSTYEQYF.

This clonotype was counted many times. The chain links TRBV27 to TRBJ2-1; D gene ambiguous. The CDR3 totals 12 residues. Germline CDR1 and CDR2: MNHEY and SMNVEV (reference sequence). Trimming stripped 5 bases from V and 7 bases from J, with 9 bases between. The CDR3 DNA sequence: TGTGCCAGCAGTGACCCAGAGAATGAGCAGTTCTTC. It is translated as CASSDPENEQFF.

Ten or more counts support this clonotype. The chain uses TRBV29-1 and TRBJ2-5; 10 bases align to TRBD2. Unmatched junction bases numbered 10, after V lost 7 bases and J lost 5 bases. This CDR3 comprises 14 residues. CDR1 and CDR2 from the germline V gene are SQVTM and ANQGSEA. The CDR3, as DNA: TGCAGCGGAGCGGCTAGCGGGAGTAGGGAGACCCAGTACTTC. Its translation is CSGAASGSRETQYF.

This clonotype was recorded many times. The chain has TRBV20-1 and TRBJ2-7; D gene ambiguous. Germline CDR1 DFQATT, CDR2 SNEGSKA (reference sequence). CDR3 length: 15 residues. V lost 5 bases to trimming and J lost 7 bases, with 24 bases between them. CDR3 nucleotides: TGCAGTGCTGCTGCCCCTCAACCGTACCCCTCAGAGCAGTACTTC. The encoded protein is CSAAAPQPYPSEQYF.

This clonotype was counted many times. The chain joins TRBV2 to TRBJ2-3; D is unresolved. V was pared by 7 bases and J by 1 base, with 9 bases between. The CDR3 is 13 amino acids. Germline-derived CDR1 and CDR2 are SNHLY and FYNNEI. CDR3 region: CASNVLGTDTQYF. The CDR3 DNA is TGTGCCAGCAACGTACTCGGCACAGATACGCAGTATTTT.

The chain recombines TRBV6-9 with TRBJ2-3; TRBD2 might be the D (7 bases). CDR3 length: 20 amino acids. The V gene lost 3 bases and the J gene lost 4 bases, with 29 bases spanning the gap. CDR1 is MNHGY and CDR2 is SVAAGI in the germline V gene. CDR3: CASSYSNGGRQVGRPDTQYF. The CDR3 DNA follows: TGTGCCAGCAGTTACTCGAATGGCGGGAGACAGGTGGGAAGACCAGATACGCAGTATTTT.

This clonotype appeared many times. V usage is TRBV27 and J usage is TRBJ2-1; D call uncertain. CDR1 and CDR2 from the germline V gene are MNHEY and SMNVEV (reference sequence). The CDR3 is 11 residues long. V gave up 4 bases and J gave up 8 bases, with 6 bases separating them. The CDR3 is CASSSYDEQFF. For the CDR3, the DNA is TGTGCCAGCAGTTCGTACGATGAGCAGTTCTTC.

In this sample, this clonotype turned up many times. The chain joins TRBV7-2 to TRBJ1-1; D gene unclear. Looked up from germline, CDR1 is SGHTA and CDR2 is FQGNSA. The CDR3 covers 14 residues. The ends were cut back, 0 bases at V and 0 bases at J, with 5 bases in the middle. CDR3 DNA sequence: TGTGCCAGCAGCTTAGCGAGCATGAACACTGAAGCTTTCTTT. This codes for CASSLASMNTEAFF.

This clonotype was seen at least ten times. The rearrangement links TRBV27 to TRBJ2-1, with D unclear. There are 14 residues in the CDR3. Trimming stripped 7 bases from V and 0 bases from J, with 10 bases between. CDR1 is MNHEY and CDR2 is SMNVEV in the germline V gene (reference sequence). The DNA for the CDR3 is TGTGCCAGCACAACGGCGCACTCCTACAATGAGCAGTTCTTC. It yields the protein CASTTAHSYNEQFF.

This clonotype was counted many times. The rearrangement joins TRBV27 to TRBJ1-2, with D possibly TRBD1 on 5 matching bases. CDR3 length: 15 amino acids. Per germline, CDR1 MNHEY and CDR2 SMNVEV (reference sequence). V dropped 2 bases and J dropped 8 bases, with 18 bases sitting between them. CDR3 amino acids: CASSLIRGSVYGYTF. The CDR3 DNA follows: TGTGCCAGCAGTTTAATTCGGGGGTCTGTGTACGGCTACACCTTC.

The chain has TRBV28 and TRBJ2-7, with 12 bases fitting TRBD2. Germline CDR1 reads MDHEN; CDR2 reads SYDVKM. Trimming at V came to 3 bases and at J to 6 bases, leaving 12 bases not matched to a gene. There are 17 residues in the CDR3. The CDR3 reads CASSLRTSGIPPGEQYF. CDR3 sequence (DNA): TGTGCCAGCAGTTTGCGGACTAGCGGGATCCCTCCTGGCGAGCAGTACTTC.

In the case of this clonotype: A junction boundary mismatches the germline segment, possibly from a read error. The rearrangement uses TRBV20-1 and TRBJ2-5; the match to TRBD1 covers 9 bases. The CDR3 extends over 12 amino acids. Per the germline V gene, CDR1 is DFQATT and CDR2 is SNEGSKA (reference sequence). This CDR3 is CSATRQGETKYF. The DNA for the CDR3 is TGCAGTGCTACAAGACAGGGGGAGACCAAGTACTTC.

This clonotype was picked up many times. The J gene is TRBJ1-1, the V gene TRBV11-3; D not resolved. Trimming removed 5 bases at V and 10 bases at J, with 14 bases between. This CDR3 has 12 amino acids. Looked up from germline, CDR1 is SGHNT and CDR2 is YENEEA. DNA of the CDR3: TGTGCCAGCAGCCAAAATAAATATGGAGCTTTCTTT. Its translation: CASSQNKYGAFF.

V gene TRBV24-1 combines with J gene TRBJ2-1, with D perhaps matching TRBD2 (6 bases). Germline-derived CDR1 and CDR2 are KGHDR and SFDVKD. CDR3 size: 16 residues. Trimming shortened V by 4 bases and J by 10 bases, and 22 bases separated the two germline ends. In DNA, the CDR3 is TGTGCCACCAGTGACAAGAGCGCGGAGGGCCCCTCGGAGCAGTTCTTC. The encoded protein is CATSDKSAEGPSEQFF.